A single sample is the source of the 10 T cell receptor beta chains below, sequenced in a study of blood T cell repertoires in COVID-19. TCRdb's table, derived via immunoSEQ multiplex PCR, lists solely in-frame clones and lacks some. This table holds more than 400,000 clones, 87% found once. The sequencing sample was made of PBMCs or T cells enriched from blood (not recorded which). These receptor sequences come from a woman younger than 35 who had recovered from COVID-19.

The gene calls are TRBV21-1 and TRBJ1-6; the table's D call TRBD1 went unverified against the DNA. TRBV21-1 is a documented pseudogene. This CDR3 is built from 17 residues. The CDR3 spells CASSKAGGQAAHSPLHF. DNA of the CDR3: TGTGCCAGCAGCAAAGCGGGGGGACAGGCGGCGCATTCACCCCTCCACTTT.

The chain recombines TRBV18 with TRBJ1-5, with D possibly TRBD1 on 6 matching bases. Germline CDR1 and CDR2: KGHSH and LQKENI. Trimming pared 6 bases from V and 9 bases from J, leaving 18 bases between. The CDR3 runs 14 residues. Written as DNA, the CDR3 is TGTGCCAGCTCCCCTCGGGACACTAAGGTGCCCCAGCATTTT. This sequence encodes CASSPRDTKVPQHF.

V and J are TRBV28 and TRBJ1-5; D not resolved. With 3 bases removed from V and 3 bases from J, the gap between germline ends came to 18 bases. The CDR3 totals 17 residues. Looked up from germline, CDR1 is MDHEN and CDR2 is SYDVKM. The DNA for the CDR3 is TGTGCCAGCAGTTTGCTAGGCTTCGGCGGATACAATCAGCCCCAGCATTTT. Protein sequence: CASSLLGFGGYNQPQHF.

J is TRBJ1-1 and V is TRBV30; D possibly corresponds to TRBD1 (5 bases). Trimming took off 2 bases at V and 4 bases at J, with 8 bases between the two ends. Germline V gives CDR1 GTSNPN, CDR2 SVGIG (reference sequence). This CDR3 contains 12 residues. The CDR3 sequence is CAWSQGSTEAFF. In DNA, the CDR3 is TGTGCCTGGAGTCAGGGTAGCACTGAAGCTTTCTTT.

This chain connects TRBV19 to TRBJ1-1; D unclear. The germline gives CDR1 LNHDA, CDR2 SQIVND (reference sequence). This CDR3 contains 15 residues. Trimming shortened V by 6 bases and J by 4 bases, and 18 bases separated the two germline ends. This CDR3 is CASSHERVPATEAFF. In DNA, the CDR3 is TGTGCCAGTAGCCATGAAAGAGTTCCCGCCACTGAAGCTTTCTTT.

The gene calls are TRBV28 and TRBJ1-2, with TRBD1 matching over 8 bases. The germline V gene has CDR1 MDHEN and CDR2 SYDVKM. The CDR3 consists of 14 residues. The J segment lost 7 bases and the V segment lost 5 bases, leaving 9 bases of the junction unmatched. CDR3 in amino acids: CASSPLRQGFGYTF. CDR3 sequence (DNA): TGTGCCAGCAGTCCCCTGAGACAGGGGTTTGGCTACACCTTC.

This clone was detected only a few times. The chain joins TRBV5-4 to TRBJ1-2; 9 nucleotides align to TRBD1. The ends lost 6 bases at V and 4 bases at J; junction bases unmatched: 7. Germline V gives CDR1 SGHNT, CDR2 YYREEE (reference sequence). The length of the CDR3 is 14 residues. CDR3 amino acids: CASTSGQGGYGYTF. The CDR3 region has the DNA TGTGCCAGCACCTCGGGACAGGGAGGCTATGGCTACACCTTC. The whole variable domain, filled in from reference TRBV5-4 and TRBJ1-2, reads ETGVTQSPTHLIKTRGQQVTLRCSSQSGHNTVSWYQQALGQGPQFIFQYYREEENGRGNFPPRFSGLQFPNYSSELNVNALELDDSALYLCASTSGQGGYGYTFGSGTRLTVV.

Only one count was recorded for this clone. The chain links TRBV24-1 to TRBJ2-3; 9 nucleotides match TRBD1. The germline CDR1 and CDR2 sequences are KGHDR and SFDVKD. V lost 5 bases to trimming and J lost 5 bases; unmatched junction nucleotides: 4. This CDR3 has 14 residues. The CDR3 sequence is CATSGTGEGDTQYF. Here the CDR3 DNA reads TGTGCCACCAGTGGGACAGGGGAGGGAGATACGCAGTATTTT.

The chain carries TRBV19 and TRBJ1-2; D might be TRBD1 (6 bases). CDR3 length: 14 residues. Trimming left V 7 bases short and J 3 bases short, with 15 bases between. The germline V gene encodes CDR1 LNHDA and CDR2 SQIVND (reference sequence). CDR3 nucleotides: TGTGCCAGTACCGTCGACAGGAAGGACTATGGCTACACCTTC. This codes for CASTVDRKDYGYTF.

In its sample, this clone was seen once. The chain combines TRBV7-8 with TRBJ2-3; 14 bases match TRBD2. Looked up from germline, CDR1 is SGHVS and CDR2 is FQNEAQ. This CDR3 region has 16 residues. V gave up 5 bases and J gave up 5 bases; unmatched junction bases: 6. The CDR3 region has the DNA TGTGCCAGCAGCGCGACTAGCGGGGGGGCCGGAGATACGCAGTATTTT. Residues: CASSATSGGAGDTQYF.